Presented here are 26 T cell receptor beta chains from one specimen sequenced in a study of T cell responses to AZD1222 COVID-19 vaccine. The protocol was immunoSEQ multiplex PCR, while the TCRdb copy is restricted to in-frame clones and leaves out a portion. Of 95,000 to 100,000 clones listed, roughly 87% are singletons. The sample in question was peripheral blood, obtained on day 0 of AZD1222 vaccination. Receptor source: an adult in good health.

Worth noting for this clone: This CDR3 is also generated by other DNA sequences in the sample. This chain connects TRBV5-8 to TRBJ2-7; 8 positions match TRBD1. This CDR3 region has 13 residues. J lost 2 bases, V lost 4 bases, and 2 bases had no gene match. The germline CDR1 and CDR2 sequences are SGHTS and YDEGEE. CDR3 nucleotides: TGTGCCAGCAGCCTACAGGGGGCCTACGAGCAGTACTTC. Its translation is CASSLQGAYEQYF.

This chain connects TRBV5-1 to TRBJ2-7; 8 nucleotides agree with TRBD1. CDR1 is SGHRS and CDR2 is YFSETQ in the germline V gene. Trimming cost V 4 bases and J 5 bases; bases outside gene matches: 11. There are 15 residues in the CDR3. The CDR3 DNA reads as TGCGCCAGCAGCCAGCCCCGGGACAGGTCGGACGAGCAGTACTTC. Translated, it gives CASSQPRDRSDEQYF.

This chain uses TRBV28 with TRBJ2-3; D might be TRBD1 (6 bases). Trimming shortened V by 6 bases and J by 0 bases, and 31 bases separated the two germline ends. In germline, CDR1 is MDHEN, CDR2 SYDVKM. This CDR3 has 21 residues. The DNA for the CDR3 is TGTGCCAGCAGGGCCCGGGGCCGCCAGCTACTCCCGGGACAAAGCACAGATACGCAGTATTTT. The encoded protein is CASRARGRQLLPGQSTDTQYF.

This clone was picked up one time. The chain uses TRBV5-1 and TRBJ2-5; 9 bases align to TRBD2. The CDR3 totals 15 residues. Germline loops: CDR1 SGHRS, CDR2 YFSETQ. The V gene end was trimmed by 0 bases and the J gene end by 5 bases; junction bases not matched to a gene: 5. CDR3 coding DNA: TGCGCCAGCAGCTTGGGACTAGCGGCCGGGGAGACCCAGTACTTC. Its translation: CASSLGLAAGETQYF.

This clone was detected once. Written as DNA, the CDR3 is TGTGCCAGTACCAATCAACGGACAGGTAGCGGGGAAAAACTGTTTTTT. This gives the protein CASTNQRTGSGEKLFF. V is TRBV19 and J is TRBJ1-4, with TRBD1 matching 7 bases. The CDR3 spans 16 residues. The trim removed 7 bases at V and 8 bases at J, leaving 16 bases unmatched. Germline V lookup: CDR1 LNHDA, CDR2 SQIVND (reference sequence).

The chain has TRBV7-6 and TRBJ2-2; unclear D gene. Trimming left V 1 base short and J 2 bases short, with 8 bases between. CDR1 is SGHVS and CDR2 is FNYEAQ in the germline V gene. The CDR3 extends over 15 amino acids. CDR3: CASSLGGANTGELFF. CDR3 DNA: TGTGCCAGCAGCTTAGGTGGTGCCAACACCGGGGAGCTGTTTTTT.

Comment on this clone: Other DNA sequences in this sample translate to the same CDR3. V gene TRBV5-1 combines with J gene TRBJ1-6; no firm D call. The CDR3 sequence is 13 residues long. The V end was cut by 0 bases, the J end by 7 bases, with 5 bases between. Germline CDR1 reads SGHRS; CDR2 reads YFSETQ. The CDR3 reads CASSLGGNSPLHF. The CDR3 region has the DNA TGCGCCAGCAGCTTGGGAGGGAATTCACCCCTCCACTTT.

The chain combines TRBV2 with TRBJ2-5; D unresolved. Trimming took off 6 bases at V and 4 bases at J, with 6 bases between the two ends. The CDR3 consists of 11 residues. CDR1 SNHLY and CDR2 FYNNEI come from the germline V gene. This CDR3 reads CASRSGETQYF. The CDR3 DNA reads TGTGCCAGCAGATCGGGAGAGACCCAGTACTTC.

A remark on this clone: Other DNA sequences from this sample encode an identical CDR3 as well. The J gene is TRBJ1-5, the V gene TRBV3-1 (or the pseudogene TRBV3-2), with D hard to call. V gave up 1 base and J gave up 0 bases, with 4 bases separating them. The CDR3 is 14 amino acids. Germline V gene lookup returns CDR1 LGHDT and CDR2 YNNKEL (reference sequence). In DNA form, the CDR3 reads TGTGCCAGCAGCCAAGGGAATAGCAATCAGCCCCAGCATTTT. The encoded protein is CASSQGNSNQPQHF.

The chain links TRBV27 to TRBJ1-2; 7 bases fit TRBD1. This CDR3 has 13 residues. Germline CDR1 reads MNHEY; CDR2 reads SMNVEV (reference sequence). J lost 6 bases, V lost 5 bases, and 6 bases had no gene match. CDR3 in amino acids: CASSTRQGHGYTF. CDR3 in DNA: TGTGCCAGCAGTACCCGACAGGGCCATGGCTACACCTTC.

The chain uses TRBV28 and TRBJ1-2; D is unresolved. CDR3 length: 15 residues. Trimming removed 5 bases at V and 3 bases at J, with 16 bases between. Germline V gene lookup returns CDR1 MDHEN and CDR2 SYDVKM. CDR3 region: CASSRPGRGDYGYTF. CDR3 DNA: TGTGCCAGCAGTAGACCCGGGCGCGGGGACTATGGCTACACCTTC.

The chain's CDR3 is CAWSVTLRETQYF. DNA of the CDR3: TGTGCCTGGAGTGTAACCCTTCGGGAGACCCAGTACTTC. This chain connects TRBV30 to TRBJ2-5; no reliable D call. V shed 0 bases and J shed 5 bases, with 10 bases lying between them. The CDR3 runs 13 residues. Germline CDR1 reads GTSNPN; CDR2 reads SVGIG (reference sequence).

This sequence joins TRBV7-9 and TRBJ1-4, with no clear D. The CDR3 consists of 13 residues. CDR1 is SEHNR and CDR2 is FQNEAQ in the germline V gene (reference sequence). Trimming cost V 5 bases and J 6 bases, with 10 bases left between them. CDR3: CASSLPPHEKLFF. The CDR3 nucleotides are TGTGCCAGCAGCCTCCCCCCTCATGAAAAACTGTTTTTT.

This rearrangement joins TRBV6-1 to TRBJ2-7, with D unclear. Trimming left V 2 bases short and J 0 bases short, with 5 bases between. CDR3 length equals 13 residues. Germline CDR1 reads MNHNS; CDR2 reads SASEGT. The CDR3 here is CASSERNSYEQYF. The CDR3 bases are TGTGCCAGCAGTGAAAGAAACTCCTACGAGCAGTACTTC.

This clone was seen only once. The V and J genes are TRBV7-8 and TRBJ2-7; the D is unclear. This CDR3 has 11 residues. V was trimmed by 6 bases and J by 3 bases, leaving 6 bases between them. Germline loops: CDR1 SGHVS, CDR2 FQNEAQ. This chain's CDR3 is CASRVHYEQYF. The CDR3 coding sequence is TGTGCCAGCAGAGTCCACTACGAGCAGTACTTC. The full variable domain, completed using reference TRBV7-8 and TRBJ2-7, is GAGVSQSPRYKVAKRGQDVALRCDPISGHVSLFWYQQALGQGPEFLTYFQNEAQLDKSGLPSDRFFAERPEGSVSTLKIQRTQQEDSAVYLCASRVHYEQYFGPGTRLTVT.

V and J are TRBV27 and TRBJ1-2, with D perhaps matching TRBD1 (6 bases). Germline values: CDR1 MNHEY, CDR2 SMNVEV (reference sequence). The CDR3 spans 14 residues. Deletions cut 6 bases from V and 3 bases from J, with 14 bases between. The CDR3 reads CASRLDRFDYGYTF. CDR3 in DNA: TGTGCCAGCAGACTTGACAGGTTCGACTATGGCTACACCTTC.

This chain uses TRBV20-1 with TRBJ2-1; no firm D call. V was shortened by 6 bases and J by 9 bases, with 12 bases between the two germline ends. This CDR3 contains 11 residues. In germline, CDR1 is DFQATT, CDR2 SNEGSKA (reference sequence). The chain's CDR3 is CSARRDTEQFF. CDR3 sequence (DNA): TGCAGTGCCAGAAGGGATACTGAGCAGTTCTTC.

The chain has TRBV9 and TRBJ2-3; TRBD1 or TRBD2 may be the D gene (5 bases each). The CDR3 covers 16 residues. With 3 bases removed from V and 3 bases from J, the gap between germline ends came to 17 bases. Germline CDR1 reads SGDLS; CDR2 reads YYNGEE. The CDR3 protein is CASSARRGVSTDTQYF. The CDR3 DNA is TGTGCCAGCAGCGCGAGAAGGGGAGTAAGTACAGATACGCAGTATTTT.

On this clone itself: Other DNA variants within this sample encode the same CDR3. The chain is built from TRBV28 and TRBJ1-1; D unresolved. The ends were cut back, 3 bases at V and 5 bases at J, with 13 bases in the middle. The CDR3 is made up of 14 amino acids. Per germline, CDR1 MDHEN and CDR2 SYDVKM. The CDR3 nucleotides are TGTGCCAGCAGTTTTTCACTGGGAGGGACTGAAGCTTTCTTT. Its translation: CASSFSLGGTEAFF.

The chain uses TRBV6-5 and TRBJ2-7, with 7 bases aligning to TRBD2. J was trimmed by 3 bases and V by 2 bases; bases with no gene match: 7. The CDR3 extends over 15 amino acids. Germline CDR1 and CDR2: MNHEY and SVGAGI. CDR3 coding DNA: TGTGCCAGCAGTTACCCTAGCGGAGAGGACTACGAGCAGTACTTC. Translated: CASSYPSGEDYEQYF.

This sequence joins TRBV7-8 and TRBJ2-7; 8 bases are a match to TRBD1. CDR1 SGHVS and CDR2 FQNEAQ come from the germline V gene. There are 16 residues in the CDR3. V shed 0 bases, J shed 5 bases, and the junction held 9 bases outside the gene matches. As DNA, the CDR3 is TGTGCCAGCAGCTTAGCAGCCAGGACAGGGAGGAACGAGCAGTACTTC. Protein product: CASSLAARTGRNEQYF.

The V gene is TRBV5-1, the J gene TRBJ1-4; 9 nucleotides match TRBD1. The germline CDR1 and CDR2 sequences are SGHRS and YFSETQ. This CDR3 has 15 residues. V lost 4 bases and J lost 10; bases outside the gene matches: 11. DNA for the CDR3: TGCGCCAGCAGCACGGGACAGGGCTCATTTGGAAAACTGTTTTTT. Translating gives CASSTGQGSFGKLFF.

The chain combines TRBV30 with TRBJ1-2, with a weak D call TRBD1 (5 bases). CDR1 is GTSNPN, CDR2 SVGIG, per germline (reference sequence). Trimming cost V 5 bases and J 5 bases, with 9 bases left between them. The CDR3 loop spans 11 amino acids. CDR3 sequence reads: CAWWGGYGYTF. In DNA, the CDR3 is TGTGCCTGGTGGGGGGGGTATGGCTACACCTTC. The whole variable domain, filled in from reference TRBV30 and TRBJ1-2, reads SQTIHQWPATLVQPVGSPLSLECTVEGTSNPNLYWYRQAAGRGLQLLFYSVGIGQISSEVPQNLSASRPQDRQFILSSKKLLLSDSGFYLCAWWGGYGYTFGSGTRLTVV.

This clone was detected only once. The V and J genes are TRBV5-4 and TRBJ1-3; no definite D call. Germline values: CDR1 SGHNT, CDR2 YYREEE (reference sequence). V lost 3 bases and J lost 2, with 9 bases in between. This CDR3 has 14 amino acids. For the CDR3, the DNA is TGTGCCAGCAGCTCTAGAATGGCTGGAAACACCATATATTTT. Protein product: CASSSRMAGNTIYF. The entire variable domain, with the rest obtained from reference TRBV5-4 and TRBJ1-3, is as follows: ETGVTQSPTHLIKTRGQQVTLRCSSQSGHNTVSWYQQALGQGPQFIFQYYREEENGRGNFPPRFSGLQFPNYSSELNVNALELDDSALYLCASSSRMAGNTIYFGEGSWLTVV.

The chain couples TRBV27 to TRBJ2-7, with 7 bases lining up with TRBD2. V was pared by 0 bases and J by 5 bases, with 4 bases of the junction left unmatched. CDR1 MNHEY and CDR2 SMNVEV come from the germline V gene (reference sequence). This CDR3 has 14 amino acids. Here the CDR3 DNA reads TGTGCCAGCAGTTTATCCCCTAGCGGCCACGAGCAGTACTTC. This gives the protein CASSLSPSGHEQYF.

V is TRBV6-6 and J is TRBJ2-7, with TRBD2 matching 8 bases. V was pared by 0 bases and J by 1 base, with 5 bases of the junction left unmatched. The CDR3 is 16 amino acids. CDR1 is MNHNY, CDR2 SVGAGI, per germline (reference sequence). CDR3 in amino acids: CASSYSTGGYSYEQYF. CDR3 sequence (DNA): TGTGCCAGCAGTTACTCGACGGGAGGGTATTCCTACGAGCAGTACTTC.